A single T cell receptor (beta chain) is shown here with its context. The antigen is unknown. The source of the sample is a study of T cell responses to AZD1222 COVID-19 vaccine. Whole-study findings and limits: Regions 160-218 and 743-854 held dominance among vaccine-associated CD4 TCRs, which spanned spike. Nearly half of unique spike-specific TCRs reportedly avoided B.1.351 and B.1.1.7 mutated regions. Increases in Spike-specific TCR breadth and depth were seen after two AZD1222 doses.

V lost 0 bases and J lost 2; bases outside the gene matches: 9. The CDR3 sequence is 17 residues long. Germline V gives CDR1 SGHNT, CDR2 YYREEE (reference sequence). The repertoire was sequenced with immunoSEQ multiplex PCR; TCRdb's copy has only in-frame clones and lacks some. The sample records just under 85,000 clones, more than 70% being singletons. This chain links TRBV5-4 with TRBJ2-5; 8 nucleotides match TRBD2. This material consisted of peripheral blood, taken on day 0 of AZD1222 vaccination. The sequence derives from an adult in good health. DNA for the CDR3: TGTGCCAGCAGCTTGGTTACTAGCGGCCGGGGGCAAGAGACCCAGTACTTC. This codes for CASSLVTSGRGQETQYF.